This entry lists 16 T cell receptor beta chains sequenced from one sample in a study of blood T cell repertoires in COVID-19. Generated by immunoSEQ multiplex PCR, the TCRdb table keeps only in-frame clones and is missing some. The sample yields around 200,000 clones, less than 90% seen once. Sample: PBMCs or T cells enriched from blood (not recorded which). These receptors were obtained from a woman in her 50s in a cohort exposed to, infected with or recovered from COVID-19 (not recorded which).

This clone was counted a few times. This chain uses TRBV7-9 with TRBJ2-7; perhaps TRBD1 as D (5 bases). The CDR3 length is 14 residues. V dropped 2 bases and J dropped 4 bases, with 12 bases sitting between them. The germline gives CDR1 SEHNR, CDR2 FQNEAQ (reference sequence). Written as DNA, the CDR3 is TGTGCCAGCAGCTTAACAGGAGCCGCGTACGAGCAGTACTTC. It yields the protein CASSLTGAAYEQYF.

The genes are TRBV29-1 and TRBJ2-6, with 9 positions matching TRBD2. The germline CDR1 and CDR2 sequences are SQVTM and ANQGSEA. This CDR3 is built from 16 residues. The CDR3 region has the DNA TGCGCCGCGATGGGACTAGCCGACTCTGGGGCCAACGTCCTGACTTTC. This gives the protein CAAMGLADSGANVLTF.

This clone occurred once. The chain uses TRBV7-2 and TRBJ2-7; TRBD2 is a possible D gene (6 bases). CDR3 length: 15 amino acids. Trimming removed 6 bases from V and 5 bases from J, with 20 bases in between. Germline values: CDR1 SGHTA, CDR2 FQGNSA. CDR3 region: CASSKPGESFHEQYF. CDR3 coding DNA: TGTGCCAGCAGTAAACCGGGGGAGTCTTTTCACGAGCAGTACTTC.

This sequence joins TRBV28 and TRBJ2-1, with 9 bases that match TRBD1. Looked up from germline, CDR1 is MDHEN and CDR2 is SYDVKM. Losses at the gene ends were 8 bases for V and 10 bases for J; bases not matched to a gene: 24. CDR3 length equals 18 residues. CDR3 nucleotide sequence: TGTGCCAGCGCCTGGTTCCTCCGCTTGAAGGGACAGGGCGACGAGCAGTTCTTC. It codes for CASAWFLRLKGQGDEQFF.

The rearrangement joins TRBV28 to TRBJ1-1; 7 bases agree with TRBD1. Trimming at V came to 1 base and at J to 3 bases, leaving 5 bases not matched to a gene. The CDR3 runs to 15 residues. Germline CDR1 and CDR2: MDHEN and SYDVKM. CDR3 region: CASSLLGGADTEAFF. The CDR3 DNA is TGTGCCAGCAGTTTATTAGGGGGCGCTGACACTGAAGCTTTCTTT.

This clone showed up just once. The chain employs TRBV5-1 and TRBJ2-3; the D gene is possibly TRBD1 (5 bases). The CDR3 has 13 amino acids. The germline V gene has CDR1 SGHRS and CDR2 YFSETQ. V gave up 8 bases and J gave up 1 base, with 11 bases separating them. The CDR3 reads CASGIGGTDTQYF. The CDR3 DNA follows: TGCGCCAGTGGGATAGGGGGCACAGATACGCAGTATTTT.

V and J are TRBV5-1 and TRBJ2-7, with 7 positions matching TRBD1. Germline V gene lookup returns CDR1 SGHRS and CDR2 YFSETQ. The CDR3 sequence is 14 residues long. With 5 bases clipped from V and 0 bases from J, the junction kept 5 bases outside the gene matches. This chain's CDR3 is CASRGQWSSYEQYF. The DNA for the CDR3 is TGCGCCAGCAGGGGACAGTGGAGCTCCTACGAGCAGTACTTC.

The chain uses TRBV4-3 and TRBJ1-5; possibly TRBD1 for D (6 bases). The ends were cut back, 3 bases at V and 6 bases at J, with 9 bases in the middle. The germline V gene has CDR1 LGHNA and CDR2 YSLEER. The CDR3 is made up of 13 amino acids. This CDR3 reads CASSQGTFQPQHF. Written as DNA, the CDR3 is TGCGCCAGCAGCCAGGGGACATTTCAGCCCCAGCATTTT.

The J gene is TRBJ1-4, the V gene TRBV7-9; 7 bases fit TRBD1. The germline gives CDR1 SEHNR, CDR2 FQNEAQ (reference sequence). Losses at the gene ends were 4 bases for V and 8 bases for J; bases not matched to a gene: 10. The CDR3 is 15 amino acids. This CDR3 is CASSSRRDSREKLFF. The CDR3 DNA follows: TGTGCCAGCAGCTCCAGGAGGGACAGTCGCGAAAAACTGTTTTTT.

The rearrangement joins TRBV13 to TRBJ1-3; 9 positions match TRBD1. The CDR3 sequence is 17 residues long. CDR1 is PRHDT and CDR2 is FYEKMQ in the germline V gene (reference sequence). V was pared by 4 bases and J by 7 bases, with 14 bases of the junction left unmatched. CDR3 DNA sequence: TGTGCCAGCAGCTCCCCGCGACCGGACAGGGGAGGGAACACCATATATTTT. Translation gives CASSSPRPDRGGNTIYF.

The chain recombines TRBV27 with TRBJ2-7; TRBD1 aligns across 8 bases. V trimming: 0 bases; J trimming: 1 base; junction bases outside the gene matches: 5. Germline V gene sequence: CDR1 MNHEY, CDR2 SMNVEV (reference sequence). This CDR3 has 16 residues. As DNA, the CDR3 is TGTGCCAGCAGTTTATCCACAAGGACAGGGTCCTACGAGCAGTACTTC. It translates to CASSLSTRTGSYEQYF.

V gene TRBV2 combines with J gene TRBJ1-6; 10 nucleotides align to TRBD1. Trimming removed 10 bases from V and 9 bases from J; junction bases left unmatched: 12. Germline CDR1 SNHLY, CDR2 FYNNEI. The CDR3 has 15 residues. DNA of the CDR3: TGTGCCACCCTGAAGGGGGGACAGGGGCCTTCACCCCTCCACTTT. Translated: CATLKGGQGPSPLHF. The full variable domain, completed using reference TRBV2 and TRBJ1-6, is EPEVTQTPSHQVTQMGQEVILRCVPISNHLYFYWYRQILGQKVEFLVSFYNNEISEKSEIFDDQFSVERPDGSNFTLKIRSTKLEDSAMYFCATLKGGQGPSPLHFGNGTRLTVT.

V and J are TRBV10-3 and TRBJ2-7, with TRBD1 matching over 7 bases. The CDR3 has 12 amino acids. V shed 10 bases, J shed 7 bases, and the junction held 10 bases outside the gene matches. Germline CDR1 is ENHRY and CDR2 is SYGVKD. The CDR3 region has the DNA TGTGCCACCGGGACAGTGAGTGATGAGCAGTACTTC. It translates to CATGTVSDEQYF.

The CDR3 spells CASSGGGGLGETQYF. The CDR3 nucleotides read TGTGCCAGCAGCGGCGGCGGGGGCCTGGGGGAGACCCAGTACTTC. The chain is built from TRBV11-2 and TRBJ2-5, with D possibly matching TRBD2 (7 bases). CDR1 and CDR2 (germline): SGHAT, FQNNGV. V shed 5 bases and J shed 5 bases, with 18 bases lying between them. The CDR3 covers 15 residues.

This clone has a handful of counts. The V gene is TRBV4-3, the J gene TRBJ1-2; the D is unclear. CDR1 is LGHNA, CDR2 YSLEER, per germline. The CDR3 is 15 residues long. V was pared by 0 bases and J by 7 bases, with 15 bases between. CDR3 bases: TGCGCCAGCAGCCAAGAACGGTTAGGAGCCGCTGGCTACACCTTC. This codes for CASSQERLGAAGYTF.

In nucleotides, the CDR3 is TGTGCCACCAGCAGATCTGGGCAAGATAATGAAAAACTGTTTTTT. Translating gives CATSRSGQDNEKLFF. The chain is built from TRBV15 and TRBJ1-4; D not certain. Trimming pared 2 bases from V and 4 bases from J, leaving 11 bases between. The CDR3 runs to 15 residues. From germline, CDR1 is LNHNV and CDR2 YYDKDF (reference sequence). The full variable domain, completed using reference TRBV15 and TRBJ1-4, is DAMVIQNPRYQVTQFGKPVTLSCSQTLNHNVMYWYQQKSSQAPKLLFHYYDKDFNNEADTPDNFQSRRPNTSFCFLDIRSPGLGDTAMYLCATSRSGQDNEKLFFGSGTQLSVL.